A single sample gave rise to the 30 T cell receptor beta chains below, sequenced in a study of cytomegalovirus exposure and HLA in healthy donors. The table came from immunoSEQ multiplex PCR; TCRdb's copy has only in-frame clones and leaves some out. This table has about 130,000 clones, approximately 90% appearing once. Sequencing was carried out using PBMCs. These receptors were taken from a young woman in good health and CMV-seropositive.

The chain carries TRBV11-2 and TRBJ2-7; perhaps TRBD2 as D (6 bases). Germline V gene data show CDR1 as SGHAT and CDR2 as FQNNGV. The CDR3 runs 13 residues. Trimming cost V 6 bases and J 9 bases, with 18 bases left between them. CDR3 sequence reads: CASRPLRAGGQYF. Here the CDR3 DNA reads TGTGCCAGCAGGCCCTTACGAGCGGGTGGGCAGTACTTC.

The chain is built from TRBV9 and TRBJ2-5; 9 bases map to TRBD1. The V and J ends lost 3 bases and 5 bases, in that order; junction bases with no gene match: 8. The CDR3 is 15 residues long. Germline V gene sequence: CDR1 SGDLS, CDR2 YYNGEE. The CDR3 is CASSADHRGRETQYF. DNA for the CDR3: TGTGCCAGCAGCGCCGATCACAGGGGGCGGGAGACCCAGTACTTC.

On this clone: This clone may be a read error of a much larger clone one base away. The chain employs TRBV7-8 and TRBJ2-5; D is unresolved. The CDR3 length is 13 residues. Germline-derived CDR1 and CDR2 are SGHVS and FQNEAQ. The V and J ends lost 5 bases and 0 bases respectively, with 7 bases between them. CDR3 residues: CASSPRYQETQYF. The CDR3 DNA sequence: TGTGCCAGCAGCCCCCGGTACCAAGAGACCCAGTACTTC.

The DNA for the CDR3 is TGTGCCAGCAGTTTCGATACTCTGCCAAACACCATATATTTT. Translated, it gives CASSFDTLPNTIYF. The gene calls are TRBV28 and TRBJ1-3; D call uncertain. The CDR3 is made up of 14 amino acids. Trimming left V 3 bases short and J 6 bases short, with 12 bases between. Germline V gene lookup returns CDR1 MDHEN and CDR2 SYDVKM.

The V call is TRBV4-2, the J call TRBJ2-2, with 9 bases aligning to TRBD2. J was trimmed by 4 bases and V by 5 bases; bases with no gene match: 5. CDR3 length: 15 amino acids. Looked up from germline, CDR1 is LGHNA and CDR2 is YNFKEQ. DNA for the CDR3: TGTGCCAGCAGCGTTAGCGGGAGACGCACCGGGGAGCTGTTTTTT. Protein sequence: CASSVSGRRTGELFF.

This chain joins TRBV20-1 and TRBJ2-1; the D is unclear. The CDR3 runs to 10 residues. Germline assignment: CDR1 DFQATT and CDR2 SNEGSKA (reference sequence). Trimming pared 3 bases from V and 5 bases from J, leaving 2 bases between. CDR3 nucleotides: TGCAGTGCTAGCAACAATGAGCAGTTCTTC. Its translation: CSASNNEQFF.

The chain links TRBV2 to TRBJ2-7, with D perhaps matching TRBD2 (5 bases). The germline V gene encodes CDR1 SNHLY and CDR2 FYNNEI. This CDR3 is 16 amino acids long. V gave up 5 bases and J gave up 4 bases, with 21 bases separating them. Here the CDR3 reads CASSSPEERRSYEQYF. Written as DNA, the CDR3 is TGTGCCAGCAGTAGCCCTGAGGAGCGGAGATCATACGAGCAGTACTTC. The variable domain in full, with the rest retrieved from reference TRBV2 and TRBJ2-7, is EPEVTQTPSHQVTQMGQEVILRCVPISNHLYFYWYRQILGQKVEFLVSFYNNEISEKSEIFDDQFSVERPDGSNFTLKIRSTKLEDSAMYFCASSSPEERRSYEQYFGPGTRLTVT.

The CDR3 loop reads CATSIGQGHSGNTIYF. The CDR3 DNA reads TGTGCCACCAGCATTGGACAGGGCCACTCTGGAAACACCATATATTTT. The rearrangement links TRBV15 to TRBJ1-3; 8 bases map to TRBD1. Germline CDR1 is LNHNV and CDR2 is YYDKDF (reference sequence). The CDR3 is made up of 16 amino acids. Germline trimming cut 4 bases from V and 0 bases from J; bases unmatched to any gene: 5.

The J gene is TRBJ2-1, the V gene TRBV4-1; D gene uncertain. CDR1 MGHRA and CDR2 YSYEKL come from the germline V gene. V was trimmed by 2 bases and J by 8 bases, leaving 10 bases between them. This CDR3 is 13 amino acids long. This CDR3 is CASSQYSGDEQFF. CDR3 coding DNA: TGCGCCAGCAGCCAATATTCCGGAGATGAGCAGTTCTTC.

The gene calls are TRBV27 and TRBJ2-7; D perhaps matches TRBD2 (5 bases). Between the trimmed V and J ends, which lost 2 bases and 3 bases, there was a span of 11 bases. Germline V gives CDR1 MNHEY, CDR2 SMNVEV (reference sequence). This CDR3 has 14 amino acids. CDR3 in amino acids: CASSLTQGSYEQYF. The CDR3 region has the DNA TGTGCCAGCAGTTTAACCCAAGGGAGCTACGAGCAGTACTTC.

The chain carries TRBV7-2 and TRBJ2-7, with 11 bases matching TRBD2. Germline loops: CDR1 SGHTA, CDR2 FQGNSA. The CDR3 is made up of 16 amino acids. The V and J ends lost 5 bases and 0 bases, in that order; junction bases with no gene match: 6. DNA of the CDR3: TGTGCCAGCAGCCTAACCGGGACTAGCGGCTCCTACGAGCAGTACTTC. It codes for CASSLTGTSGSYEQYF.

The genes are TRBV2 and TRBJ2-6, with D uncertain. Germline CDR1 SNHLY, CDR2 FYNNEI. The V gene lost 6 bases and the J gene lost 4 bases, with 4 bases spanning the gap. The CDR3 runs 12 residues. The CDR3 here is CASSSGANVLTF. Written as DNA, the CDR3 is TGTGCCAGCAGCTCGGGGGCCAACGTCCTGACTTTC.

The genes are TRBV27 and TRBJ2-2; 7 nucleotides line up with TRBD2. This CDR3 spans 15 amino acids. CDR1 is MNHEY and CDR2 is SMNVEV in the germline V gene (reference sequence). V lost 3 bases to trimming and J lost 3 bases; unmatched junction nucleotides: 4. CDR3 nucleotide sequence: TGTGCCAGCAGTTTCGGACTAGTTCACACCGGGGAGCTGTTTTTT. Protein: CASSFGLVHTGELFF.

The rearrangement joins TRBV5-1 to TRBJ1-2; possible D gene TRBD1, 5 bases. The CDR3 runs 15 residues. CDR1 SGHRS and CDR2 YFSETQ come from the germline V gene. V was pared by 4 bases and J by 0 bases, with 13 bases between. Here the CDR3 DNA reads TGCGCCAGCAGCATAGACAGACCGCCTAACTATGGCTACACCTTC. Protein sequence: CASSIDRPPNYGYTF.

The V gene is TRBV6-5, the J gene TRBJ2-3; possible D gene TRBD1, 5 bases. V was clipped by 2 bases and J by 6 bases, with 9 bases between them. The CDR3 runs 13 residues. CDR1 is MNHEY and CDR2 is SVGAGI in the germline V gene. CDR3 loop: CASSYPGWDTQYF. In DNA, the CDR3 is TGTGCCAGCAGTTACCCAGGGTGGGATACGCAGTATTTT.

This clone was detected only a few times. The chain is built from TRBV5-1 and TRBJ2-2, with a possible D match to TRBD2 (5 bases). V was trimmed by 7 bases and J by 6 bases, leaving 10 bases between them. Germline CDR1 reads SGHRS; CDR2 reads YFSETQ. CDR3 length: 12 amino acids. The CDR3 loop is CASRSSSGELFF. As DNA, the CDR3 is TGCGCCAGCCGATCTAGCTCCGGGGAGCTGTTTTTT.

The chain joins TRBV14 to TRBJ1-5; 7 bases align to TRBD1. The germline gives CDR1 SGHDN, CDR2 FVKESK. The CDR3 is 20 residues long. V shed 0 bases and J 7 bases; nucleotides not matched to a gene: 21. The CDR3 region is CASSQDGKIIRTGGRQPQHF. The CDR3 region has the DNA TGTGCCAGCAGCCAAGATGGGAAGATCATACGGACAGGCGGGAGGCAGCCCCAGCATTTT.

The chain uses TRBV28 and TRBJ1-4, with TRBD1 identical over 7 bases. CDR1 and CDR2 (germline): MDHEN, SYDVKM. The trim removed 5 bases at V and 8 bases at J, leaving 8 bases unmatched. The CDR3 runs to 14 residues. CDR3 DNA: TGTGCCAGCAGTCCACAGGGGTGGAGCGAAAAACTGTTTTTT. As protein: CASSPQGWSEKLFF. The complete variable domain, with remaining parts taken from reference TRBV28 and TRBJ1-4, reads DVKVTQSSRYLVKRTGEKVFLECVQDMDHENMFWYRQDPGLGLRLIYFSYDVKMKEKGDIPEGYSVSREKKERFSLILESASTNQTSMYLCASSPQGWSEKLFFGSGTQLSVL.

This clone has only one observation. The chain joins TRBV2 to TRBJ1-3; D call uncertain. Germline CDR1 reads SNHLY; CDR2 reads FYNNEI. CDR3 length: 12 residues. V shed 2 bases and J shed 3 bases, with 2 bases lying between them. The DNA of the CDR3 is TGTGCCAGCAGTGAATATGGAAACACCATATATTTT. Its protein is CASSEYGNTIYF.

The CDR3 coding sequence is TGTGCCAGCAGCTTCGACTCTAGCGGGAGCACAGATACGCAGTATTTT. This codes for CASSFDSSGSTDTQYF. The chain employs TRBV9 and TRBJ2-3; 8 nucleotides match TRBD2. The germline gives CDR1 SGDLS, CDR2 YYNGEE. The CDR3 consists of 16 residues. V trimming: 4 bases; J trimming: 0 bases; junction bases outside the gene matches: 7.

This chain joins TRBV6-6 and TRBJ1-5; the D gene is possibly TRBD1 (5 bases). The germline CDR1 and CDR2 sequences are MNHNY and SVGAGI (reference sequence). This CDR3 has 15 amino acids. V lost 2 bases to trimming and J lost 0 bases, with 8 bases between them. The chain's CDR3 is CASSYLGHSNQPQHF. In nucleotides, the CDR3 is TGTGCCAGCAGTTACCTAGGACATAGCAATCAGCCCCAGCATTTT.

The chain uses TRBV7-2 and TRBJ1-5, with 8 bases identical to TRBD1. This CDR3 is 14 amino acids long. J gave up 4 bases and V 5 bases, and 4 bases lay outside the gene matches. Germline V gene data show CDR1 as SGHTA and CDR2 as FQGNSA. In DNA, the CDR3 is TGTGCCAGCAGCGAACGGACAGGGAATCAGCCCCAGCATTTT. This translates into CASSERTGNQPQHF. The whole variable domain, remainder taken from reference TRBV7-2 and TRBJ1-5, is GAGVSQSPSNKVTEKGKDVELRCDPISGHTALYWYRQSLGQGLEFLIYFQGNSAPDKSGLPSDRFSAERTGGSVSTLTIQRTQQEDSAVYLCASSERTGNQPQHFGDGTRLSIL.

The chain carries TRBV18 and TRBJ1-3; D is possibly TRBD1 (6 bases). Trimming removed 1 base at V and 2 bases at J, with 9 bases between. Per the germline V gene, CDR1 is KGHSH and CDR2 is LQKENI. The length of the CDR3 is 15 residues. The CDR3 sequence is CASSPRGTTGNTIYF. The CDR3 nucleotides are TGTGCCAGCTCACCACGGGGGACAACTGGAAACACCATATATTTT.

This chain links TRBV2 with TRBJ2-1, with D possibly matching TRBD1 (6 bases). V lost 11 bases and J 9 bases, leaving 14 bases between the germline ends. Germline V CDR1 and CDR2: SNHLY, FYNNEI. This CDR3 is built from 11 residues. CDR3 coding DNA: TGTGCCTTCAACCTGGGGGCTGAGCAGTTCTTC. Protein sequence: CAFNLGAEQFF.

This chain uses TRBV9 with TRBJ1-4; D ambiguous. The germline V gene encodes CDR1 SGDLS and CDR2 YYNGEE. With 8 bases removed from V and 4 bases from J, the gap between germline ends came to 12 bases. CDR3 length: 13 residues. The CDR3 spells CASSRALNEKLFF. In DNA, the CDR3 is TGTGCCAGTTCGCGGGCCCTTAATGAAAAACTGTTTTTT.

This CDR3 is CASSVGGTTTDTQYF. CDR3 sequence (DNA): TGTGCCAGCAGCGTAGGCGGTACGACCACAGATACGCAGTATTTT. V is TRBV9 and J is TRBJ2-3; D gene unclear. Trimming removed 0 bases at V and 2 bases at J, with 10 bases between. Germline loops: CDR1 SGDLS, CDR2 YYNGEE. This CDR3 is built from 15 residues. Together with reference TRBV9 and TRBJ2-3, the CDR3 gives the full variable domain: DSGVTQTPKHLITATGQRVTLRCSPRSGDLSVYWYQQSLDQGLQFLIQYYNGEERAKGNILERFSAQQFPDLHSELNLSSLELGDSALYFCASSVGGTTTDTQYFGPGTRLTVL.

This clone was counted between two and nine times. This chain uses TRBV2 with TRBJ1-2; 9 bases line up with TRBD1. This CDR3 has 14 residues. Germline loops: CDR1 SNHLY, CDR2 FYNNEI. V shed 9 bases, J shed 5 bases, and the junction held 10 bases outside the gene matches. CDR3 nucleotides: TGTGCCAGTGATACAGGGGGCGCTTATTATGGCTACACCTTC. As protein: CASDTGGAYYGYTF.

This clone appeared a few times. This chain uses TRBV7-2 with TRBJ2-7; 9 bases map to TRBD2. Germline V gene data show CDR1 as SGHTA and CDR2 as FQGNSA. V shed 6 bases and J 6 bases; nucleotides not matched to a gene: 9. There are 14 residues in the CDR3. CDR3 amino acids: CASSLLAGVVEQYF. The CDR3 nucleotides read TGTGCCAGCAGTCTTTTAGCGGGAGTGGTCGAGCAGTACTTC.

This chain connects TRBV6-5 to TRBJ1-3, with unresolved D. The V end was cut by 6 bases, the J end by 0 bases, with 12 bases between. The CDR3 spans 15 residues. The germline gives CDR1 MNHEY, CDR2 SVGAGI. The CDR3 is CASSPGVSSGNTIYF. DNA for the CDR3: TGTGCCAGCAGCCCCGGAGTCAGCTCTGGAAACACCATATATTTT.

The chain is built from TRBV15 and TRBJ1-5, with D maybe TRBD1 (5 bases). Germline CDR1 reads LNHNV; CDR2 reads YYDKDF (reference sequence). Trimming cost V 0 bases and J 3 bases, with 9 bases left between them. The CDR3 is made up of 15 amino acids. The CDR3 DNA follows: TGTGCCACCAGCAGAGATTTTGGGGCCAATCAGCCCCAGCATTTT. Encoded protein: CATSRDFGANQPQHF.